This T cell receptor beta chain is from a study of post-analysis software for immune sequencing data. Study-level findings and limits: Included in a set of 5 or 6 TRBV segments more frequent in patients than controls were TRBV5-6, TRBV5-1 and TRBV20-1.

On this clonotype: The antigen is unknown.

This CDR3 spans 19 amino acids. Losses at the gene ends were 2 bases for V and 0 bases for J; bases not matched to a gene: 11. Included in the TCR beta cDNA libraries were unique molecular identifiers. TCRdb called the PCR reads again in MiXCR, with one record for every CDR3 protein. This sample has around 500,000 distinct CDR3 sequences, with about a third found just once. The sequence was obtained from a girl younger than 18 with multiple sclerosis. The sequenced material came from blood. This chain uses TRBV12-3 or TRBV12-4 with TRBJ1-4; TRBD1 aligns across 8 bases. The CDR3 here is CASSLSGGADLATNEKLFF. CDR3 bases: TGTGCCAGCAGTTTATCAGGGGGCGCCGATCTAGCAACTAATGAAAAACTGTTTTTT.